This TCR beta chain is from a study of blood T cells in healthy people across ages (dated by TCRdb to 2014 to 2015). Broadly, across the study: In model experiments, template switching captured roughly one uniquely barcoded TCR beta cDNA molecule for every two T cells. Four age groups were formed from the donors: young (average around 15 years), middle-aged (just under 40), aged (62) and long-lived (roughly 88). To track age-related changes in TCR beta repertoire diversity, the study relied on deep sequencing normalized with unique cDNA molecular identifiers. For two donors (one aged 18 to 30 and one aged 80 or older), the study analyzed two additional independent replicas of 1 million unique cDNA reads from the same blood draw. To avoid experimental bias, donors of different ages were randomly spread across the sequencing lanes. Study-level results and caveats: Donor CMV infection status was unknown, potentially confounding age-related changes in expanded clonotypes. Bulk unsorted PBMC profiling prevented conclusive comparison of naive and antigen-experienced compartments. Total diversity estimates from one million sequenced T cells were considered lower bounds and underestimates. Observed TCR beta diversity correlated strongly with the percentage of naive T cells measured by flow cytometry. As age increased, observed TCR beta diversity per million T cells dropped in a roughly linear way, and a significant reduction was already evident by age about 40. The long-lived group showed more naive CD4+ T cells, fewer expanded clones and increased TCR diversity than the aged group, suggesting age selection.

The roughly 39 donors, aged about 6 to 95 years, were systemically healthy Caucasian individuals from Russia. Around 10 milliliters of peripheral blood were collected from each donor into EDTA-treated Vacutainer tubes. Ficoll-Paque density-gradient centrifugation was used to isolate PBMCs, with at least 7 million per sample. Trizol reagent was used to extract total RNA from PBMCs, with at least 5 micrograms per sample. For every donor, an aliquot of PBMCs went through flow cytometry to measure the percentages of naive CD45RAhigh/CD27high T cells. The library came from 5' RACE. Instrument on record: Illumina HiSeq 2500. A second PCR of 7 to 11 cycles was performed with a sample-barcoded 5' primer and a J-beta primer mix. Each TCR beta cDNA molecule received a unique molecular identifier from a template-switch 5' adaptor carrying 12 random nucleotides. Each sample yielded at least 2.5 million CDR3-containing paired-end reads. First-strand cDNA synthesis was performed from all RNA using the Mint cDNA synthesis kit, with priming by a TRBC-specific oligonucleotide. Following uracil-DNA glycosylase treatment, a first 18-cycle PCR with universal primers M1SS and BC2_uni_R was performed on all cDNA. The authors processed their data as follows. Each sample was normalized by randomly selecting 1 million high-quality reads, each carrying a distinct molecular identifier. Instead of being binned into consensus sequences, reads that shared molecular identifiers were thrown out. MiTCR, run with a Q25 quality threshold and the strictest error-elimination algorithm, handled CDR3 identification, clonotype clustering and error correction. A nonparametric unseen species model with Euler transformation was used to estimate lower-bound total TCR beta diversity. TCRdb redid the processing of the public reads, applying fastp at Q25 and MiXCR, and retained in-frame beta chains. Each CDR3 protein appears once, grouped with its most common genes and DNA. These V and J calls rely on TCRdb rather than the paper's analysis. In this sample the table shows around 1.5 million distinct CDR3 sequences, 45% to 70% of which occur a single time. 6.5% to 8% of the sample belongs to the ten largest clones.

This clonotype showed up many times. Its antigen is still unknown. Base qualities are not at hand, and no much larger clone is one base apart. V is shortened by 4 bases, J by 2 bases, and the region joining them spans 15 bases. The germline V gene (reference sequence) supplies CDR1 MNHEY and CDR2 SMNVEV. From its cysteine to its phenylalanine, the CDR3 spans 16 amino acids. The entry retains the CDR3 DNA only, 48 bases that are in frame from base 1. The V and J genes are TRBV27 and TRBJ2-4; D gene: possibly TRBD1, on 6 matching bases. The clonotype originates from a man between 18 and 29 years old in good health. Sequenced material: blood. The CDR3 here reads CASSSILDRSKNIQYF. Here is the DNA: TGTGCCAGCAGTTCGATACTCGACAGGTCCAAAAACATTCAGTACTTC.